This is a list of T cell receptor beta chains from one sample in a study of blood T cell repertoires in COVID-19. Sequenced by immunoSEQ multiplex PCR; TCRdb stores in-frame clones only, minus some. Among about 140,000 clones, almost 80% were seen once, and the ten largest hold 2.5% to 3.5%. Sequencing was done on a sample of PBMCs or T cells enriched from blood (not recorded which). Receptors originate from a woman between 50 and 59 years old who had recovered from COVID-19. Both conserved end residues are part of each CDR3. A D gene is named only where the DNA matches it firmly. Not every row has a clone size; where given, it reads once, few, many or a size class.

J gene: TRBJ2-7
D gene: TRBD2
clone size: .
V gene: TRBV4-2
CDR3 protein: CASSQEVAGGYEQYF
CDR3 DNA: TGTGCCAGCAGCCAAGAGGTAGCGGGAGGTTACGAGCAGTACTTC

J gene: TRBJ1-1
D gene: .
clone size: .
V gene: TRBV3-1/TRBV3-2
CDR3 protein: CASSDQVRNTEAFF
CDR3 DNA: TGTGCCAGCAGCGACCAGGTCAGAAACACTGAAGCTTTCTTT

J gene: TRBJ2-1
D gene: TRBD2
clone size: few
V gene: TRBV5-4
CDR3 protein: CASGQSGRASEQFF
CDR3 DNA: TGTGCCAGCGGTCAAAGCGGGAGGGCCTCTGAGCAGTTCTTC

J gene: TRBJ1-1
D gene: TRBD1
clone size: .
V gene: TRBV5-8
CDR3 protein: CASSLLGQANTEAFF
CDR3 DNA: TGTGCCAGCAGCTTGTTGGGACAGGCGAACACTGAAGCTTTCTTT

J gene: TRBJ1-1
D gene: TRBD1
clone size: .
V gene: TRBV7-3
CDR3 protein: CASSSLPGTGGAGTEAFF
CDR3 DNA: TGTGCCAGCAGCTCACTGCCGGGGACAGGGGGCGCGGGAACTGAAGCTTTCTTT

J gene: TRBJ1-1
D gene: .
clone size: .
V gene: TRBV27
CDR3 protein: CASSLIAGNTEAFF
CDR3 DNA: TGTGCCAGCAGTTTAATTGCGGGGAACACTGAAGCTTTCTTT

J gene: TRBJ1-3
D gene: .
clone size: .
V gene: TRBV4-1
CDR3 protein: CASSPYLGGAFIGNTIYF
CDR3 DNA: TGCGCCAGCAGCCCCTACCTAGGGGGGGCGTTCATCGGAAACACCATATATTTT

J gene: TRBJ1-2
D gene: .
clone size: .
V gene: TRBV21-1
CDR3 protein: CASSKATNYGYTF
CDR3 DNA: TGTGCCAGCAGCAAAGCTACTAACTATGGCTACACCTTC

J gene: TRBJ2-1
D gene: .
clone size: .
V gene: TRBV10-2
CDR3 protein: CASSGWRSDRQFF
CDR3 DNA: TGCGCCAGCAGTGGATGGCGGTCCGATCGGCAGTTCTTC

J gene: TRBJ1-1
D gene: .
clone size: .
V gene: TRBV18
CDR3 protein: CASSPNPGRTEAFF
CDR3 DNA: TGTGCCAGCTCACCAAACCCAGGTCGAACTGAAGCTTTCTTT

J gene: TRBJ2-7
D gene: .
clone size: .
V gene: TRBV5-1
CDR3 protein: CASSLIRDSYEQYF
CDR3 DNA: TGCGCCAGCAGCCTTATCAGGGACTCCTACGAGCAGTACTTC

J gene: TRBJ2-3
D gene: TRBD2
clone size: .
V gene: TRBV5-4
CDR3 protein: CASSLRLAGHGDTQYF
CDR3 DNA: TGTGCCAGCAGCTTGCGACTAGCGGGGCACGGAGATACGCAGTATTTT

J gene: TRBJ2-4
D gene: .
clone size: .
V gene: TRBV28
CDR3 protein: CASSLGGYGPGFSKNIQYF
CDR3 DNA: TGTGCCAGCAGTTTGGGGGGTTATGGACCGGGATTTTCCAAAAACATTCAGTACTTC